The 32 T cell receptor beta chains below were found in one sample sequenced in a study of Ad26.COV2.S vaccination and SARS-CoV-2 variants. The treatment is: around 19 received Ad26.COV2.S at low or high dose, single or two shots; roughly five received placebo; per-sample allocation not given. Sampling was performed 63 days after the first vaccine or placebo injection. TCRdb keeps only in-frame clones here, not all; method: immunoSEQ multiplex PCR. The repertoire includes roughly 240,000 clones, more than 75% of them detected once, and about 10% sits in the top ten. Sample: peripheral blood, taken in a trial of Ad26.COV2.S vaccine versus placebo. The receptors were sampled from a person aged 18-65 years who received the Ad26.COV2.S COVID-19 vaccine or a placebo.

This chain links TRBV6-5 with TRBJ1-4; 7 bases are a match to TRBD1. Germline V gene lookup returns CDR1 MNHEY and CDR2 SVGAGI. The V segment lost 5 bases and the J segment 7 bases; nucleotides outside the gene matches: 10. This CDR3 contains 15 residues. CDR3 sequence: CASSPQSRGSEKLFF. Here the CDR3 DNA reads TGTGCCAGCAGTCCGCAGAGCAGGGGGAGTGAAAAACTGTTTTTT.

The chain employs TRBV27 and TRBJ2-3; possibly TRBD1 for D (5 bases). The CDR3 length is 15 residues. Germline CDR1 is MNHEY and CDR2 is SMNVEV (reference sequence). V dropped 7 bases and J dropped 2 bases, with 16 bases sitting between them. The DNA of the CDR3 is TGTGCCAGCAAGCCCAACCCCAGGGACACAGATACGCAGTATTTT. Translated: CASKPNPRDTDTQYF.

This chain connects TRBV28 to TRBJ2-5, with 9 bases identical to TRBD2. Germline V lookup: CDR1 MDHEN, CDR2 SYDVKM. Trimming took 4 bases from V and 3 from J; bases not matched to a gene: 9. The CDR3 is made up of 16 amino acids. CDR3 in DNA: TGTGCCAGCAGTTCCCTTATGGCTAGCGGGGAAGAGACCCAGTACTTC. Its protein product is CASSSLMASGEETQYF.

This chain connects TRBV5-4 to TRBJ2-2, with a tentative D call TRBD1 (6 bases). Germline V gene sequence: CDR1 SGHNT, CDR2 YYREEE (reference sequence). This CDR3 is built from 15 residues. Trimming removed 4 bases at V and 3 bases at J, with 13 bases between. The CDR3 coding sequence is TGTGCCAGCAGCATTGGCCAGGGGTACACCGGGGAGCTGTTTTTT. Its translation: CASSIGQGYTGELFF.

This chain connects TRBV5-1 to TRBJ2-7; 8 bases are a match to TRBD2. This CDR3 is built from 14 residues. Trimming at V came to 4 bases and at J to 6 bases, leaving 9 bases not matched to a gene. Germline lookup yields CDR1 SGHRS and CDR2 YFSETQ. The chain's CDR3 is CASSGTGLGGEQYF. The CDR3 bases are TGCGCCAGCAGCGGCACGGGACTAGGCGGCGAGCAGTACTTC.

This clone is a singleton in its sample. This sequence joins TRBV27 and TRBJ1-2; D is undetermined. Germline-derived CDR1 and CDR2 are MNHEY and SMNVEV (reference sequence). Trimming stripped 5 bases from V and 2 bases from J, with 21 bases between. The CDR3 consists of 17 residues. CDR3 DNA: TGTGCCAGCAGTCCGTTACTCTCTCGGAAGGCAAACTATGGCTACACCTTC. It codes for CASSPLLSRKANYGYTF.

CDR3 in DNA: TGTGCCAGCAGCCAAGAGGACTATTCGTACCAAGAGACCCAGTACTTC. Translation gives CASSQEDYSYQETQYF. V is TRBV4-2 and J is TRBJ2-5; D might be TRBD2 (6 bases). Trimming left V 0 bases short and J 0 bases short, with 11 bases between. CDR1 and CDR2 from the germline V gene are LGHNA and YNFKEQ. CDR3 size: 16 residues.

The chain uses TRBV5-1 and TRBJ2-1, with D unresolved. Trimming took 0 bases from V and 8 from J, leaving 12 bases between them. CDR3 size: 14 residues. Germline V gene data show CDR1 as SGHRS and CDR2 as YFSETQ. CDR3 in DNA: TGCGCCAGCAGCTTGGGGAGCCCTATAGATGAGCAGTTCTTC. Protein sequence: CASSLGSPIDEQFF.

The V gene is TRBV2, the J gene TRBJ2-3; D perhaps matches TRBD2 (5 bases). V was shortened by 1 base and J by 1 base, with 12 bases between the two germline ends. Germline-derived CDR1 and CDR2 are SNHLY and FYNNEI. This CDR3 is 16 amino acids long. The CDR3 sequence is CASSEVLVKGTDTQYF. DNA of the CDR3: TGTGCCAGCAGTGAAGTACTAGTTAAAGGCACAGATACGCAGTATTTT.

This chain uses TRBV28 with TRBJ1-1; D unresolved. The V and J ends lost 5 bases and 6 bases respectively, with 10 bases between them. The germline V gene encodes CDR1 MDHEN and CDR2 SYDVKM. The CDR3 runs to 12 residues. CDR3 DNA: TGTGCCAGCAGTCTTCCGGGTTCTGAAGCTTTCTTT. It translates to CASSLPGSEAFF.

V is TRBV7-6 and J is TRBJ1-3; D is possibly TRBD1 (5 bases). Deletions cut 5 bases from V and 0 bases from J, with 11 bases between. The CDR3 is made up of 15 amino acids. Looked up from germline, CDR1 is SGHVS and CDR2 is FNYEAQ. Written as DNA, the CDR3 is TGTGCCAGCAGCCCCGGGGCTAGCTCTGGAAACACCATATATTTT. This encodes CASSPGASSGNTIYF.

The chain couples TRBV6-2 or TRBV6-3 to TRBJ1-2; a weak D match, TRBD1 (6 bases). CDR3 length equals 14 residues. The germline CDR1 and CDR2 sequences are MNHEY and SVGEGT. V was trimmed by 2 bases and J by 4 bases, leaving 11 bases between them. The CDR3 loop is CASSYDTGAYGYTF. The CDR3 DNA is TGTGCCAGCAGTTACGATACGGGGGCCTATGGCTACACCTTC.

In its sample, this clone was seen once. The V and J genes are TRBV5-8 and TRBJ1-5, with 9 positions matching TRBD1. The ends lost 4 bases at V and 5 bases at J; junction bases unmatched: 7. There are 15 residues in the CDR3. Germline-derived CDR1 and CDR2 are SGHTS and YDEGEE. DNA for the CDR3: TGTGCCAGCAGCCCGGACAGGGGTATCCATCAGCCCCAGCATTTT. Translation: CASSPDRGIHQPQHF.

The chain couples TRBV3-1 (or the pseudogene TRBV3-2) to TRBJ2-5; possible D gene TRBD1, 6 bases. V lost 4 bases and J lost 1, with 19 bases in between. The CDR3 totals 17 residues. Germline V gene sequence: CDR1 LGHDT, CDR2 YNNKEL (reference sequence). The CDR3 nucleotides read TGTGCCAGCAGCCCTGGGATGGGGGCGAAGGGCCAAGAGACCCAGTACTTC. Its protein product is CASSPGMGAKGQETQYF.

This rearrangement joins TRBV11-3 to TRBJ2-3; perhaps TRBD2 as D (5 bases). Trimming pared 5 bases from V and 1 base from J, leaving 10 bases between. This CDR3 spans 14 amino acids. CDR1 and CDR2 from the germline V gene are SGHNT and YENEEA. The DNA for the CDR3 is TGTGCCAGCAGCCGAGGAGCGGGCACAGATACGCAGTATTTT. Its translation: CASSRGAGTDTQYF.

The rearrangement links TRBV11-1 to TRBJ2-7; D unclear. CDR3 length: 15 amino acids. Trimming shortened V by 1 base and J by 3 bases, and 13 bases separated the two germline ends. The V gene's germline CDR1 is SGHAT and CDR2 FQDESV (reference sequence). CDR3 loop: CASSLVSSPVYEQYF. CDR3 DNA sequence: TGTGCCAGCAGCTTAGTTAGTAGCCCTGTCTACGAGCAGTACTTC.

The rearrangement joins TRBV7-2 to TRBJ2-7; 9 bases map to TRBD2. The CDR3 loop spans 15 amino acids. The germline V gene encodes CDR1 SGHTA and CDR2 FQGNSA. Unmatched junction bases numbered 3, after V lost 1 base and J lost 2 bases. In nucleotides, the CDR3 is TGTGCCAGCAGCTTAGGGAGCGGGGGGACCTACGAGCAGTACTTC. It yields the protein CASSLGSGGTYEQYF. Together with reference TRBV7-2 and TRBJ2-7, the CDR3 gives the full variable domain: GAGVSQSPSNKVTEKGKDVELRCDPISGHTALYWYRQSLGQGLEFLIYFQGNSAPDKSGLPSDRFSAERTGGSVSTLTIQRTQQEDSAVYLCASSLGSGGTYEQYFGPGTRLTVT.

The gene calls are TRBV9 and TRBJ2-7; 8 nucleotides align to TRBD1. Losses at the gene ends were 0 bases for V and 4 bases for J; bases not matched to a gene: 6. The V gene's germline CDR1 is SGDLS and CDR2 YYNGEE. This CDR3 has 15 amino acids. The CDR3 loop reads CASSVGGQGGYEQYF. The DNA for the CDR3 is TGTGCCAGCAGCGTAGGAGGACAGGGTGGTTACGAGCAGTACTTC. The entire variable domain, with the rest obtained from reference TRBV9 and TRBJ2-7, is as follows: DSGVTQTPKHLITATGQRVTLRCSPRSGDLSVYWYQQSLDQGLQFLIQYYNGEERAKGNILERFSAQQFPDLHSELNLSSLELGDSALYFCASSVGGQGGYEQYFGPGTRLTVT.

The chain recombines TRBV30 with TRBJ2-7; D is undetermined. The CDR3 totals 12 residues. Germline V gene data show CDR1 as GTSNPN and CDR2 as SVGIG (reference sequence). Deletions cut 7 bases from V and 2 bases from J, with 12 bases between. CDR3 sequence (DNA): TGTGCCTACACGACACGGGCCTACGAGCAGTACTTC. Protein product: CAYTTRAYEQYF.

The chain employs TRBV29-1 and TRBJ1-2; possible D gene TRBD1, 5 bases. The length of the CDR3 is 13 residues. The germline gives CDR1 SQVTM, CDR2 ANQGSEA. Between the trimmed V and J ends, which lost 4 bases and 4 bases, there was a span of 13 bases. CDR3 in DNA: TGCAGCGTTGCTACTGACAGATTCTATGGCTACACCTTC. Protein product: CSVATDRFYGYTF.

The chain couples TRBV5-1 to TRBJ2-7, with D perhaps given as TRBD1 or TRBD2 (5 bases each). The CDR3 covers 13 residues. Looked up from germline, CDR1 is SGHRS and CDR2 is YFSETQ. Trimming pared 4 bases from V and 6 bases from J, leaving 14 bases between. Here the CDR3 reads CASSPGTTREQYF. The DNA for the CDR3 is TGCGCCAGCAGCCCCGGGACCACGCGCGAGCAGTACTTC.

The V call is TRBV2, the J call TRBJ1-6, with TRBD1 as a possible D gene (6 bases). The V gene's germline CDR1 is SNHLY and CDR2 FYNNEI. The CDR3 contains 18 residues. V was clipped by 8 bases and J by 0 bases, with 20 bases between them. In DNA, the CDR3 is TGTGCCAGCTCAGGGGCCCACAGGATGAGCTCCTATAATTCACCCCTCCACTTT. Amino acid sequence: CASSGAHRMSSYNSPLHF.

The rearrangement links TRBV6-2 or TRBV6-3 to TRBJ2-7; D remains ambiguous. V was shortened by 2 bases and J by 2 bases, with 13 bases between the two germline ends. In germline, CDR1 is MNHEY, CDR2 SVGEGT. The CDR3 length is 15 residues. Here the CDR3 reads CASSYGVQATYEQYF. The DNA of the CDR3 is TGTGCCAGCAGTTACGGGGTCCAGGCTACCTACGAGCAGTACTTC.

This clone was recorded once. The rearrangement uses TRBV9 and TRBJ2-6; D is undetermined. The V gene's germline CDR1 is SGDLS and CDR2 YYNGEE. Trimming removed 4 bases at V and 4 bases at J, with 6 bases between. The CDR3 runs to 13 residues. The CDR3 is CASSTSGANVLTF. The CDR3 region has the DNA TGTGCCAGCAGCACTTCCGGGGCCAACGTCCTGACTTTC.

The CDR3 loop is CASSLGLLVGVSKETQYF. DNA of the CDR3: TGCGCCAGCAGCCTAGGCCTATTAGTTGGTGTTTCTAAGGAGACCCAGTACTTC. The chain joins TRBV4-3 to TRBJ2-5; D is unresolved. Germline values: CDR1 LGHNA, CDR2 YSLEER. CDR3 length: 18 residues. The V and J ends lost 4 bases and 5 bases respectively, with 26 bases between them.

The V call is TRBV27, the J call TRBJ1-4, with D perhaps TRBD1 (6 bases). Between the trimmed V and J ends, which lost 2 bases and 8 bases, there was a span of 18 bases. Germline CDR1 is MNHEY and CDR2 is SMNVEV (reference sequence). The CDR3 is made up of 16 amino acids. This CDR3 is CASSLGVGFQGEKLFF. The CDR3 region has the DNA TGTGCCAGCAGTTTAGGTGTCGGCTTTCAGGGGGAAAAACTGTTTTTT.

The V gene is TRBV4-2, the J gene TRBJ2-2; 8 bases map to TRBD1. J lost 2 bases, V lost 1 base, and 9 bases had no gene match. Germline CDR1 and CDR2: LGHNA and YNFKEQ. The CDR3 sequence is 18 residues long. The CDR3 loop is CASSQVPMTGANTGELFF. The CDR3 DNA reads TGTGCCAGCAGCCAAGTTCCGATGACAGGGGCTAACACCGGGGAGCTGTTTTTT.

The rearrangement links TRBV6-5 to TRBJ2-2; a possible D gene is TRBD1 (6 bases). Germline V gene lookup returns CDR1 MNHEY and CDR2 SVGAGI. V was shortened by 5 bases and J by 4 bases, with 14 bases between the two germline ends. CDR3 length equals 15 residues. CDR3 DNA: TGTGCCAGCAGTAGGGACCCGGACAGCACCGGGGAGCTGTTTTTT. It encodes CASSRDPDSTGELFF.

The J gene is TRBJ2-2, the V gene TRBV10-3; 16 bases fit TRBD2. The CDR3 length is 17 residues. Per the germline V gene, CDR1 is ENHRY and CDR2 is SYGVKD. V lost 11 bases to trimming and J lost 2 bases; unmatched junction nucleotides: 8. CDR3 in amino acids: CAVKGLAGGPNTGELFF. CDR3 DNA sequence: TGTGCCGTTAAGGGACTAGCGGGGGGGCCTAACACCGGGGAGCTGTTTTTT.

The genes are TRBV7-2 and TRBJ2-2; the D gene is possibly TRBD1 (6 bases). Trimming removed 6 bases from V and 7 bases from J, with 21 bases in between. In germline, CDR1 is SGHTA, CDR2 FQGNSA. This CDR3 is 16 amino acids long. Here the CDR3 DNA reads TGTGCCAGCAGTTTGTTTCAGGGGAACGCGGACGGGGAGCTGTTTTTT. It specifies CASSLFQGNADGELFF.

The rearrangement uses TRBV28 and TRBJ2-5; 10 nucleotides agree with TRBD1. With V trimmed by 3 bases and J by 5 bases, 9 bases remained unmatched. The CDR3 extends over 16 amino acids. Germline V gives CDR1 MDHEN, CDR2 SYDVKM. CDR3 sequence reads: CASSFLDRGSLETQYF. In DNA, the CDR3 is TGTGCCAGCAGTTTCTTGGACAGGGGGTCGTTGGAGACCCAGTACTTC.

The chain uses TRBV7-6 and TRBJ2-1; D is perhaps TRBD2 (7 bases). CDR3 length: 16 amino acids. The V gene's germline CDR1 is SGHVS and CDR2 FNYEAQ. Trimming shortened V by 0 bases and J by 1 base, and 10 bases separated the two germline ends. Here the CDR3 reads CASSLAGGGSYNEQFF. The CDR3 bases are TGTGCCAGCAGCTTAGCGGGAGGGGGGTCCTACAATGAGCAGTTCTTC.